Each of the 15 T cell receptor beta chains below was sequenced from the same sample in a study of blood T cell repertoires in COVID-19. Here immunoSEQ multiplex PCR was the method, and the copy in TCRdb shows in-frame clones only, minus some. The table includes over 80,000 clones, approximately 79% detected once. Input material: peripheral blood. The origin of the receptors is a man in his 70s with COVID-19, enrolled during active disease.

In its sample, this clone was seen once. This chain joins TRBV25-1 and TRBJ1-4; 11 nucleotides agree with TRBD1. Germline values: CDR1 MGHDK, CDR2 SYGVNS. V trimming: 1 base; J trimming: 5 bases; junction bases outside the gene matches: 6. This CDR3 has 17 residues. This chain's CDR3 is CASSEWTGGAGNEKLFF. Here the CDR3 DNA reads TGTGCCAGCAGTGAATGGACAGGGGGCGCGGGAAATGAAAAACTGTTTTTT. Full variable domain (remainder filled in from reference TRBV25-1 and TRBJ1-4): EADIYQTPRYLVIGTGKKITLECSQTMGHDKMYWYQQDPGMELHLIHYSYGVNSTEKGDLSSESTVSRIRTEHFPLTLESARPSHTSQYLCASSEWTGGAGNEKLFFGSGTQLSVL.

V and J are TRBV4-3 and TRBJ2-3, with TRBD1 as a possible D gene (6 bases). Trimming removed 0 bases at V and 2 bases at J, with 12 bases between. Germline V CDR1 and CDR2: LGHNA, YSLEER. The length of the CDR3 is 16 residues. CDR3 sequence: CASSQDWQGITDTQYF. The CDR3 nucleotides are TGCGCCAGCAGCCAAGATTGGCAGGGGATCACAGATACGCAGTATTTT.

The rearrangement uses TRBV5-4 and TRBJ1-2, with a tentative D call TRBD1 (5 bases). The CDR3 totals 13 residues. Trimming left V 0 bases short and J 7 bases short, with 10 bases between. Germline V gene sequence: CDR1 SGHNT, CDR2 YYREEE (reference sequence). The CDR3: CASSLVGASGYTF. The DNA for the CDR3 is TGTGCCAGCAGCTTGGTAGGGGCGTCTGGCTACACCTTC.

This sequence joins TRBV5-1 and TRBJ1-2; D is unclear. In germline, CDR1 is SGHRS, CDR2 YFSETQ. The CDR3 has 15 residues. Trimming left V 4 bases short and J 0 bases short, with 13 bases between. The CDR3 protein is CASSLDGSTNYGYTF. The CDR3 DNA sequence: TGCGCCAGCAGCCTTGACGGGAGTACTAACTATGGCTACACCTTC.

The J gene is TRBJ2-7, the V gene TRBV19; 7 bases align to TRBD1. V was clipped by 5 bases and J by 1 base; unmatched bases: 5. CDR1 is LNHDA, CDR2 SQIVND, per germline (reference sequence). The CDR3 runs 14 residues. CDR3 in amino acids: CASSPAGGSYEQYF. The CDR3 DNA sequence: TGTGCCAGTAGTCCTGCAGGGGGTTCCTACGAGCAGTACTTC.

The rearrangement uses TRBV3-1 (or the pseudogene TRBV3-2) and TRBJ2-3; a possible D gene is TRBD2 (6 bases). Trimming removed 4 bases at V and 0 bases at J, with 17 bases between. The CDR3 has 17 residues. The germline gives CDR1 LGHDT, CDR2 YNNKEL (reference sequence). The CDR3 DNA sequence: TGTGCCAGCAGCCGCCAAGGAGGGAATCCCAGCACAGATACGCAGTATTTT. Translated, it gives CASSRQGGNPSTDTQYF.

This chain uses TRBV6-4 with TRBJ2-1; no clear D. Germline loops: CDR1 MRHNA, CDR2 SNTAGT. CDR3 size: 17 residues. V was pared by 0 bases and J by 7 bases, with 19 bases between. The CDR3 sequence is CASSDSFGGTKKNEQFF. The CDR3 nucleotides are TGTGCCAGCAGTGACTCGTTTGGCGGAACAAAGAAAAATGAGCAGTTCTTC.

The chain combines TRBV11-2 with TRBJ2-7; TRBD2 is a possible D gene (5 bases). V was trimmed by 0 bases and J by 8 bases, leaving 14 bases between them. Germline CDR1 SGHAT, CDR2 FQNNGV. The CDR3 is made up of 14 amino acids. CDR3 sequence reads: CASSLDPGTVKQYF. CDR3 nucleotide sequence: TGTGCCAGCAGCTTAGATCCGGGAACCGTCAAGCAGTACTTC.

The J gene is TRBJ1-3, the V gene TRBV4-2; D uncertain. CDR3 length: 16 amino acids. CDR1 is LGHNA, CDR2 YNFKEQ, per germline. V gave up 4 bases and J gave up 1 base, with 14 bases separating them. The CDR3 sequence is CASSPPAHQSGNTIYF. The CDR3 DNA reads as TGTGCCAGCAGCCCTCCCGCGCACCAATCTGGAAACACCATATATTTT.

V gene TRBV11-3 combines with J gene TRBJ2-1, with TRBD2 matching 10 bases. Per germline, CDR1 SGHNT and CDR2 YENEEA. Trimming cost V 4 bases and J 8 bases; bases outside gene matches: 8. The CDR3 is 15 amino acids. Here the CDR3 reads CASSSPGLASDEQFF. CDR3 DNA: TGTGCCAGCAGCTCCCCGGGACTAGCGTCCGATGAGCAGTTCTTC.

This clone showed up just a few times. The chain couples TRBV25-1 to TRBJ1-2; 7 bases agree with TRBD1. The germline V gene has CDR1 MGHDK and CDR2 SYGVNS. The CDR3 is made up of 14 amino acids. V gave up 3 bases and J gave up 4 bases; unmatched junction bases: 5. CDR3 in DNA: TGTGCCAGCAGTGATCAGGACAGGCTCTATGGCTACACCTTC. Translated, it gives CASSDQDRLYGYTF.

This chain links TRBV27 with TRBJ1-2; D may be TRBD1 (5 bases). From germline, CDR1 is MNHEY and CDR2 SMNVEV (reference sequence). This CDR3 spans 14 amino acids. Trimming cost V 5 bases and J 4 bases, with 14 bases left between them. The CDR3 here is CASSPLAGFYGYTF. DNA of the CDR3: TGTGCCAGCAGTCCCCTCGCAGGGTTCTATGGCTACACCTTC.

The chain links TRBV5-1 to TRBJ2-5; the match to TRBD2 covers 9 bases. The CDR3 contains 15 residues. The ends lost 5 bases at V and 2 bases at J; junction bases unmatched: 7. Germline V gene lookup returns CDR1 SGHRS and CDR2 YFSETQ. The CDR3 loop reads CASRRGGTGQETQYF. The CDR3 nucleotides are TGCGCCAGCAGGCGGGGGGGAACGGGTCAAGAGACCCAGTACTTC.

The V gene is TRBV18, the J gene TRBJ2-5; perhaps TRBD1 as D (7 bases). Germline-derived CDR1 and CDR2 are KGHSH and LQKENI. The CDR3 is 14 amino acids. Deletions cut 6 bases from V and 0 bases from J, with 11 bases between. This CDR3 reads CASSPGGNQETQYF. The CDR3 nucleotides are TGTGCCAGCTCCCCAGGGGGGAACCAAGAGACCCAGTACTTC. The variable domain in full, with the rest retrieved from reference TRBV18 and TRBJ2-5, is NAGVMQNPRHLVRRRGQEARLRCSPMKGHSHVYWYRQLPEEGLKFMVYLQKENIIDESGMPKERFSAEFPKEGPSILRIQQVVRGDSAAYFCASSPGGNQETQYFGPGTRLLVL.

The CDR3 protein is CASSPSGQSYNEQFF. The CDR3 nucleotides are TGCGCCAGCAGCCCATCGGGACAGTCCTACAATGAGCAGTTCTTC. The chain carries TRBV4-1 and TRBJ2-1, with 7 bases lining up with TRBD1. This CDR3 is built from 15 residues. The junction had 4 bases not matched to a gene; V was cut back by 4 bases and J by 1 base. Germline CDR1 reads MGHRA; CDR2 reads YSYEKL.